These T cell receptor beta chains were read from a single sample in a study of shared clonotypes between healthy human individuals. TCRdb's table, derived via immunoSEQ multiplex PCR, lists solely in-frame clones and lacks some. The table lists 2 million to 2.5 million clones, 80% to 95% of them singletons. Sequencing used naive CD4+ T cells from PBMCs. The receptors here all came from a man younger than 30 in good health. Some clones in this sample may be carry-over from other donors' samples. Both conserved end residues are part of each CDR3. The D gene is left open where the match is weak. Part of the rows lack a size; the others show once, few, many or a class for expanded clones.

J: TRBJ2-7
V: TRBV11-2
size: -
D: -
CDR3: CASSLVGPYEQYF
DNA: TGTGCCAGCAGCTTAGTTGGACCCTACGAGCAGTACTTC

J: TRBJ1-1
V: TRBV25-1
size: -
D: TRBD1
CDR3: CASRGQGAFAFF
DNA: TGTGCCAGCAGGGGCCAGGGGGCTTTTGCTTTCTTT

J: TRBJ2-2
V: TRBV18
size: -
D: -
CDR3: CASSPPGSLGNTGELFF
DNA: TGTGCCAGCTCACCACCGGGGAGCCTTGGGAACACCGGGGAGCTGTTTTTT

J: TRBJ2-5
V: TRBV5-1
size: -
D: -
CDR3: CASSLIAYQETQYF
DNA: TGCGCCAGCAGCTTGATAGCCTACCAAGAGACCCAGTACTTC

J: TRBJ2-1
V: TRBV7-7
size: -
D: TRBD1
CDR3: CASSPGTGYNEQFF
DNA: TGTGCCAGCAGCCCAGGGACAGGATACAATGAGCAGTTCTTC

J: TRBJ1-2
V: TRBV6-1
size: -
D: -
CDR3: CASSFEGPLGYTF
DNA: TGTGCCAGCTCGTTTGAGGGTCCACTTGGCTACACCTTC

J: TRBJ2-7
V: TRBV10-2
size: -
D: TRBD1
CDR3: CASSDHRGYEQYF
DNA: TGCGCCAGCAGTGACCACAGGGGTTACGAGCAGTACTTC

J: TRBJ1-1
V: TRBV6-1
size: once
D: -
CDR3: CASSEVYQRYTEAFF
DNA: TGTGCCAGCAGTGAAGTGTACCAGCGCTACACTGAAGCTTTCTTT

J: TRBJ1-2
V: TRBV6-5
size: -
D: -
CDR3: CASIGEGFDGYGYTF
DNA: TGTGCCAGCATAGGGGAAGGATTTGACGGCTATGGCTACACCTTC

J: TRBJ1-4
V: TRBV30
size: -
D: TRBD1
CDR3: CAWTPGQLNEKLFF
DNA: TGTGCCTGGACCCCGGGACAGCTTAATGAAAAACTGTTTTTT